These 7 T cell receptor beta chains were all obtained from the same sample, sequenced in a study of cytomegalovirus exposure and HLA in healthy donors. The PCR made use of 60 Vbeta and 13 Jbeta primers. The method was immunoSEQ multiplex PCR; TCRdb's version includes in-frame clones alone and lacks a portion of them. The repertoire holds about 200,000 clones, with roughly 85% as singletons. Sequencing was carried out using PBMCs. The receptors were gathered from a man in his late teens or twenties in good health and CMV-seronegative.

The chain uses TRBV4-3 and TRBJ2-6; 9 bases are a match to TRBD1. CDR1 is LGHNA, CDR2 YSLEER, per germline. This CDR3 contains 19 residues. V trimming: 1 base; J trimming: 0 bases; junction bases outside the gene matches: 7. DNA for the CDR3: TGCGCCAGCAGCCAAGGGACAGGGGTTTTTTCCTCTGGGGCCAACGTCCTGACTTTC. Translating gives CASSQGTGVFSSGANVLTF.

This sequence joins TRBV6-1 and TRBJ1-1; D is unresolved. V dropped 7 bases and J dropped 0 bases, with 9 bases sitting between them. Germline V gene lookup returns CDR1 MNHNS and CDR2 SASEGT. There are 13 residues in the CDR3. CDR3 nucleotides: TGTGCCAGCACCCTTCAGTTGAACACTGAAGCTTTCTTT. Translating gives CASTLQLNTEAFF.

This rearrangement joins TRBV9 to TRBJ1-2; TRBD1 might be the D (5 bases). The V end was cut by 0 bases, the J end by 4 bases, with 10 bases between. The CDR3 runs to 14 residues. Germline V gives CDR1 SGDLS, CDR2 YYNGEE. CDR3 in amino acids: CASSVDWGSYGYTF. DNA for the CDR3: TGTGCCAGCAGCGTAGACTGGGGCAGCTATGGCTACACCTTC.

The CDR3 nucleotides are TGTGCCACCACTCTCCCCAGGGGCTCGGACACCGGGGAGCTGTTTTTT. Translation: CATTLPRGSDTGELFF. V usage is TRBV7-2 and J usage is TRBJ2-2; maybe TRBD1 (6 bases). In germline, CDR1 is SGHTA, CDR2 FQGNSA. V lost 10 bases, J lost 3 bases, and 21 bases lay in between. The CDR3 runs 16 residues.

The V gene is TRBV27, the J gene TRBJ2-3, with 7 bases fitting TRBD1. Germline CDR1 MNHEY, CDR2 SMNVEV (reference sequence). There are 14 residues in the CDR3. The V segment lost 8 bases and the J segment 3 bases; nucleotides outside the gene matches: 8. The CDR3 loop reads CASRLVDRTDTQYF. The CDR3 coding sequence is TGTGCCAGCCGGTTGGTGGACAGGACAGATACGCAGTATTTT.

V usage is TRBV7-9 and J usage is TRBJ2-7; 12 bases line up with TRBD2. This CDR3 has 16 residues. After removal of 2 bases from V and 4 bases from J, the junction contained 6 bases not matched to a gene. Per the germline V gene, CDR1 is SEHNR and CDR2 is FQNEAQ (reference sequence). The CDR3 DNA reads as TGTGCCAGCAGCTTAACGACTAGCGGGAGCCAGTACGAGCAGTACTTC. This sequence encodes CASSLTTSGSQYEQYF.

The V call is TRBV5-3, the J call TRBJ2-7; D unresolved. TRBV5-3 is placed among ORFs of uncertain function. V was trimmed by 4 bases and J by 3 bases, leaving 14 bases between them. The CDR3 extends over 14 amino acids. In DNA, the CDR3 is TGTGCCAGAAGCGGGCGCGACACCTACTACGAGCAGTACTTC. It specifies CARSGRDTYYEQYF.